Below are 17 T cell receptor beta chains sequenced from a single sample in a study of control samples from healthy donors and cancer patients. The method was immunoSEQ multiplex PCR; TCRdb's version includes in-frame clones alone and lacks a portion of them. Among fewer than 120,000 clones listed, 88% were seen once. Source material: PBMCs. These receptors were taken from a woman aged 60-70 years with lung cancer.

The chain combines TRBV12-5 with TRBJ2-1, with D tentatively TRBD1 or TRBD2 (6 bases each). There are 15 residues in the CDR3. The germline V gene has CDR1 LGHNT and CDR2 FRNRAP. The V and J ends lost 2 bases and 9 bases respectively, with 17 bases between them. CDR3 bases: TGTGCTAGTGGTTTGTCAGCAAGTAAGGGGGGTGAGCAGTTCTTC. It is translated as CASGLSASKGGEQFF.

The gene calls are TRBV11-3 and TRBJ1-1; D unresolved. Germline V gives CDR1 SGHNT, CDR2 YENEEA. The CDR3 runs to 14 residues. V was shortened by 5 bases and J by 1 base, with 11 bases between the two germline ends. CDR3 in DNA: TGTGCCAGCAGCGCGGAGGGCCGGAACACTGAAGCTTTCTTT. It yields the protein CASSAEGRNTEAFF.

The chain recombines TRBV2 with TRBJ1-4, with no clear D. Trimming took 4 bases from V and 3 from J, leaving 12 bases between them. The CDR3 covers 15 residues. Germline-derived CDR1 and CDR2 are SNHLY and FYNNEI. CDR3 residues: CASSAVGLPNEKLFF. The CDR3 DNA reads as TGTGCCAGCAGTGCCGTGGGTCTACCTAATGAAAAACTGTTTTTT. Looking up the rest from reference TRBV2 and TRBJ1-4 gives the full variable domain: EPEVTQTPSHQVTQMGQEVILRCVPISNHLYFYWYRQILGQKVEFLVSFYNNEISEKSEIFDDQFSVERPDGSNFTLKIRSTKLEDSAMYFCASSAVGLPNEKLFFGSGTQLSVL.

The rearrangement links TRBV24-1 to TRBJ2-7, with 10 bases matching TRBD2. CDR1 is KGHDR, CDR2 SFDVKD, per germline. V shed 2 bases, J shed 1 base, and the junction held 4 bases outside the gene matches. CDR3 length: 16 residues. The CDR3 DNA reads as TGTGCCACCAGTGATTCCGGGACTAGCGCTTCCTACGAGCAGTACTTC. Amino acid sequence: CATSDSGTSASYEQYF.

In its sample, this clone was seen once. The genes are TRBV11-3 and TRBJ2-7; 8 bases are shared with TRBD2. CDR3 length: 16 residues. CDR1 and CDR2 from the germline V gene are SGHNT and YENEEA. The trim removed 5 bases at V and 7 bases at J, leaving 16 bases unmatched. CDR3 region: CASSPLGLARTWEQYF. The CDR3 DNA reads as TGTGCCAGCAGCCCCCTTGGACTAGCCCGAACCTGGGAGCAGTACTTC.

The V call is TRBV27, the J call TRBJ2-1; weak D call: TRBD1 (5 bases). There are 13 residues in the CDR3. The V end was cut by 6 bases, the J end by 4 bases, with 10 bases between. The germline V gene has CDR1 MNHEY and CDR2 SMNVEV (reference sequence). CDR3 coding DNA: TGTGCCAGCAGATTGGGGCGTTACAATGAGCAGTTCTTC. Its protein product is CASRLGRYNEQFF.

This clone appeared a few times. V is TRBV5-4 and J is TRBJ1-1, with 8 bases identical to TRBD1. V gave up 2 bases and J gave up 8 bases; unmatched junction bases: 11. Germline loops: CDR1 SGHNT, CDR2 YYREEE (reference sequence). CDR3 length: 15 amino acids. The chain's CDR3 is CASSFGAPGGKEAFF. Here the CDR3 DNA reads TGTGCCAGCAGCTTCGGGGCGCCAGGGGGCAAGGAAGCTTTCTTT.

The chain couples TRBV9 to TRBJ2-2, with D possibly TRBD1 on 6 matching bases. Germline V lookup: CDR1 SGDLS, CDR2 YYNGEE. The V gene lost 0 bases and the J gene lost 5 bases, with 8 bases spanning the gap. The CDR3 loop spans 14 amino acids. CDR3 in amino acids: CASSVGQATGELFF. The CDR3 DNA is TGTGCCAGCAGCGTAGGACAGGCGACCGGGGAGCTGTTTTTT.

The chain recombines TRBV5-1 with TRBJ2-1, with D perhaps matching TRBD1 or TRBD2 (6 bases each). Germline V gene data show CDR1 as SGHRS and CDR2 as YFSETQ. V was pared by 1 base and J by 3 bases, with 11 bases between. The CDR3 has 15 residues. CDR3 DNA: TGCGCCAGCAGCTTGCCGGGGGCGATCTACAATGAGCAGTTCTTC. It translates to CASSLPGAIYNEQFF.

This clone was seen a single time. The chain is built from TRBV2 and TRBJ2-5; D gene ambiguous. The V end lost 2 bases, the J end lost 14 bases, and 12 bases lay between the germline ends. Per germline, CDR1 SNHLY and CDR2 FYNNEI. The CDR3 consists of 11 residues. In DNA form, the CDR3 reads TGTGCCAGCAGTGAACCGGGCCCAACCTACTTC. This gives the protein CASSEPGPTYF. The full variable domain, with the rest looked up from reference TRBV2 and TRBJ2-5, is EPEVTQTPSHQVTQMGQEVILRCVPISNHLYFYWYRQILGQKVEFLVSFYNNEISEKSEIFDDQFSVERPDGSNFTLKIRSTKLEDSAMYFCASSEPGPTYFGPGTRLLVL.

This chain links TRBV1 with TRBJ1-1. TRBV1 is a pseudogene. The CDR3 is made up of 13 amino acids. DNA for the CDR3: TGCACCAGCAGCCAAGATTGTGGGGCTGAAGCTTTCTTT. Amino acids: CTSSQDCGAEAFF.

The rearrangement joins TRBV23-1 to TRBJ2-5; 11 positions agree with TRBD2. TRBV23-1 is placed among ORFs of uncertain function. J gave up 1 base and V 0 bases, and 13 bases lay outside the gene matches. The CDR3 extends over 20 amino acids. DNA of the CDR3: TGCGCCAGCAGTCAATCACGGGGGGCTAGCGGGAGGTTCCTCCAAGAGACCCAGTACTTC. It yields the protein CASSQSRGASGRFLQETQYF.

V is TRBV3-1 (or the pseudogene TRBV3-2) and J is TRBJ1-1, with D perhaps TRBD1 (6 bases). CDR3 length equals 14 residues. CDR1 is LGHDT and CDR2 is YNNKEL in the germline V gene (reference sequence). V was cut by 2 bases and J by 6 bases, with 13 bases left in between. This CDR3 is CASSQSETGSEAFF. The DNA of the CDR3 is TGTGCCAGCAGCCAATCCGAAACAGGGTCTGAAGCTTTCTTT.

This clone was counted only a few times. This sequence joins TRBV9 and TRBJ1-2; 7 bases match TRBD1. V shed 2 bases, J shed 5 bases, and the junction held 6 bases outside the gene matches. The CDR3 runs 14 residues. Germline V CDR1 and CDR2: SGDLS, YYNGEE. CDR3 region: CASSVGTEGYGYTF. Written as DNA, the CDR3 is TGTGCCAGCAGCGTGGGGACAGAAGGGTATGGCTACACCTTC.

This clone was picked up a small number of times. The chain carries TRBV28 and TRBJ2-7; D uncertain. V was shortened by 4 bases and J by 0 bases, with 13 bases between the two germline ends. The CDR3 is 15 amino acids. Germline CDR1 is MDHEN and CDR2 is SYDVKM. The CDR3 is CASSSVAESSYEQYF. For the CDR3, the DNA is TGTGCCAGCAGTTCCGTCGCGGAAAGCTCCTACGAGCAGTACTTC.

The chain recombines TRBV19 with TRBJ1-1, with D unclear. Trimming removed 1 base from V and 4 bases from J, with 16 bases in between. Germline loops: CDR1 LNHDA, CDR2 SQIVND (reference sequence). This CDR3 has 16 residues. DNA for the CDR3: TGTGCCAGTAGTATAGTGGCCGATTTGTTAGTCACTGAAGCTTTCTTT. Protein: CASSIVADLLVTEAFF.

V is TRBV7-8 and J is TRBJ1-2; D unclear. V lost 1 base and J 0 bases, leaving 15 bases between the germline ends. Germline V gene lookup returns CDR1 SGHVS and CDR2 FQNEAQ. There are 17 residues in the CDR3. The CDR3 region is CASSLGRAGGANYGYTF. CDR3 coding DNA: TGTGCCAGCAGCTTAGGTCGGGCAGGCGGTGCTAACTATGGCTACACCTTC.